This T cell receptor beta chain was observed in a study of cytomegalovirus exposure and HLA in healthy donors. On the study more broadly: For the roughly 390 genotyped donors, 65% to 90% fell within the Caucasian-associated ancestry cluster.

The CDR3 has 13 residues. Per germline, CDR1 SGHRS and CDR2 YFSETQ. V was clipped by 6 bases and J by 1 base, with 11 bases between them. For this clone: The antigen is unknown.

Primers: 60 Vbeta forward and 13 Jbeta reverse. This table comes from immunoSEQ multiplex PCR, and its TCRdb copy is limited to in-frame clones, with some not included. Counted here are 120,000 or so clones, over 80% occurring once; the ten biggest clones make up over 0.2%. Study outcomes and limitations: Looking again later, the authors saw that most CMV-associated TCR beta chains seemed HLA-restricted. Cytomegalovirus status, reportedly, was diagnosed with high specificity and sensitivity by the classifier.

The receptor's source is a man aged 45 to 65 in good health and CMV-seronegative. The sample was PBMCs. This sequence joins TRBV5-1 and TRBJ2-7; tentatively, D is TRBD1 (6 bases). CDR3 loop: CASNSDSSYEQYF. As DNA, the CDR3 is TGCGCCAGCAACTCGGACAGTTCCTACGAGCAGTACTTC.